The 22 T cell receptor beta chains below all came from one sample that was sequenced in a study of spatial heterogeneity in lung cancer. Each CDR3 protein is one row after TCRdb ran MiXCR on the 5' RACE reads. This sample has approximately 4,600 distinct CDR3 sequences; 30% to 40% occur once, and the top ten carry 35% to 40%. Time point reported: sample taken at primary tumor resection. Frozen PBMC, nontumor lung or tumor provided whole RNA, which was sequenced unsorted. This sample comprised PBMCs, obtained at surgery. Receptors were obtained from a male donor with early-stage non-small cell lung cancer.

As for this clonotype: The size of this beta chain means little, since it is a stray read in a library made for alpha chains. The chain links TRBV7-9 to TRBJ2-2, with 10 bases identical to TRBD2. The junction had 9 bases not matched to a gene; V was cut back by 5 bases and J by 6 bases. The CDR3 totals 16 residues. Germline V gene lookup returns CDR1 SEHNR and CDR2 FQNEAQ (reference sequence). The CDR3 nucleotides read TGTGCCAGCAGCCCTCCTGGTCTAGCGGGAGCCGGGGAGCTGTTTTTT. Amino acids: CASSPPGLAGAGELFF.

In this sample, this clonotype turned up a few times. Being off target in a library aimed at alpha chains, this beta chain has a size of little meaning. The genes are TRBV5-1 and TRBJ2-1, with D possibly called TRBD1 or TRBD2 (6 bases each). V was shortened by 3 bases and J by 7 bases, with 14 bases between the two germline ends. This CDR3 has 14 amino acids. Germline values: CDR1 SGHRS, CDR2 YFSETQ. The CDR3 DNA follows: TGCGCCAGCAGCTGGGGGGCGGTTCAGAATGAGCAGTTCTTC. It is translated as CASSWGAVQNEQFF.

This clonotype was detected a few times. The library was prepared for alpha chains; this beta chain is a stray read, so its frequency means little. The CDR3 loop reads CASSTTGTPSSYNEQFF. As DNA, the CDR3 is TGTGCCAGCTCAACCACCGGGACTCCTTCCTCCTACAATGAGCAGTTCTTC. The rearrangement uses TRBV18 and TRBJ2-1, with D possibly being TRBD2 (6 bases). Trimming left V 5 bases short and J 0 bases short, with 17 bases between. CDR1 is KGHSH, CDR2 LQKENI, per germline. The CDR3 spans 17 residues.

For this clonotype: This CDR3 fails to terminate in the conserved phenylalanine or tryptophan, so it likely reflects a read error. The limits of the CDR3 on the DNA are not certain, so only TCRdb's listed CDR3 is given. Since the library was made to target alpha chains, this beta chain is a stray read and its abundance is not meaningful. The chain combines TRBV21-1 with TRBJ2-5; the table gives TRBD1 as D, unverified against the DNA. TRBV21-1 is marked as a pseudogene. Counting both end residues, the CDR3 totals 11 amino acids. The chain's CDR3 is CASSKQDRTLG.

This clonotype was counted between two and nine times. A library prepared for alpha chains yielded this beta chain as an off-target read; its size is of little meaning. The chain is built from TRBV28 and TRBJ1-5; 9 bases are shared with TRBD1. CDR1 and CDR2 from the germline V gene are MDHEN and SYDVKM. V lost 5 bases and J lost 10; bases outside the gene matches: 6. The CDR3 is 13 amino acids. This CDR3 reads CASSGQGFQPQHF. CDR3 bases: TGTGCCAGCAGTGGACAGGGGTTCCAACCCCAGCATTTT.

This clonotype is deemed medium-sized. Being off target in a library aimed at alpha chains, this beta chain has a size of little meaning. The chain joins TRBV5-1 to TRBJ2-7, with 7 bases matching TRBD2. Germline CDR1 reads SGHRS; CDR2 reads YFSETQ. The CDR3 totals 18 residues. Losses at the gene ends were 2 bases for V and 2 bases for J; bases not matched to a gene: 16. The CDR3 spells CASSLTLSGTITTYEQYF. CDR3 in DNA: TGCGCCAGCAGCTTAACTCTCTCCGGGACTATAACTACCTACGAGCAGTACTTC. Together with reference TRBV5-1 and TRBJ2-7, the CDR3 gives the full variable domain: KAGVTQTPRYLIKTRGQQVTLSCSPISGHRSVSWYQQTPGQGLQFLFEYFSETQRNKGNFPGRFSGRQFSNSRSEMNVSTLELGDSALYLCASSLTLSGTITTYEQYFGPGTRLTVT.

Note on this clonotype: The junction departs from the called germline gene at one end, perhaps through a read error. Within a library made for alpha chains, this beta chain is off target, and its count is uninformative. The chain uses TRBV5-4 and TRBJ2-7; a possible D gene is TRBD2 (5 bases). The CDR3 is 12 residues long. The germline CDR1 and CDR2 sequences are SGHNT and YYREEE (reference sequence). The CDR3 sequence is CASSLDRGPSNF. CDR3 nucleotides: TGTGCCAGCAGCTTGGATCGGGGTCCCTCGAACTTC.

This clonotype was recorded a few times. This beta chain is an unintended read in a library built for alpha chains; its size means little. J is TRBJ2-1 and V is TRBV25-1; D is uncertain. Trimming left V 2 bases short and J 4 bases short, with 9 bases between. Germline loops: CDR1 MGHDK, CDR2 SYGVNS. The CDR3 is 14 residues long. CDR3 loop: CASSEPGRYNEQFF. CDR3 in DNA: TGTGCCAGCAGTGAACCCGGGCGATACAATGAGCAGTTCTTC.

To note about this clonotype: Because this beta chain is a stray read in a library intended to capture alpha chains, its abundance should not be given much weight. The CDR3: CASTVGYNEQFF. CDR3 in DNA: TGTGCCAGCACCGTCGGGTACAATGAGCAGTTCTTC. The chain has TRBV12-3 or TRBV12-4 and TRBJ2-1, with D unresolved. Trimming removed 7 bases from V and 4 bases from J, with 8 bases in between. The CDR3 is 12 residues long.

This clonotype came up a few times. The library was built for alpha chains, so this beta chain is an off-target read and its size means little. The CDR3 bases are TGTGCCACCAACGAAATTCCGAACACCGGGGAGCTGTTTTTT. Translation gives CATNEIPNTGELFF. This chain connects TRBV6-2 or TRBV6-3 to TRBJ2-2; D not resolved. Trimming took 10 bases from V and 0 from J, leaving 12 bases between them. This CDR3 has 14 residues. The germline gives CDR1 MNHEY, CDR2 SVGEGT.

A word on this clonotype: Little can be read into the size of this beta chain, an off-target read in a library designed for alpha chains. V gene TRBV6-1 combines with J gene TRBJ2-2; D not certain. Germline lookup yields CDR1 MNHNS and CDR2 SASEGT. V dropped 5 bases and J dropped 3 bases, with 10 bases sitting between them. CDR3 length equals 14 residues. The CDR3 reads CASSIERDTGELFF. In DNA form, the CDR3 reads TGTGCCAGCAGTATAGAAAGGGACACCGGGGAGCTGTTTTTT.

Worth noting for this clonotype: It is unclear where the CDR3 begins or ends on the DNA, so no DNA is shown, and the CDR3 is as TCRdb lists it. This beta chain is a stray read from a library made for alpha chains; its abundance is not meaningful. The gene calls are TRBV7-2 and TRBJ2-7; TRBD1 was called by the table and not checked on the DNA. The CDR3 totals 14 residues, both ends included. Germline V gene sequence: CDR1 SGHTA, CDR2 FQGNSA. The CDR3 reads CASSFGPGAYEQYF.

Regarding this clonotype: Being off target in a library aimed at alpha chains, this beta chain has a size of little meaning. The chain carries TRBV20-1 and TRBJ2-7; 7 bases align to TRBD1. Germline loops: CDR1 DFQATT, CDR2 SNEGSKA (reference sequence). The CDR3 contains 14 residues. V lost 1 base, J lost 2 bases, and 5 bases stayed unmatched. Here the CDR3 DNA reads TGCAGTGCTAGAGCTGTGACAGGGACCTACGAGCAGTACTTC. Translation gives CSARAVTGTYEQYF.

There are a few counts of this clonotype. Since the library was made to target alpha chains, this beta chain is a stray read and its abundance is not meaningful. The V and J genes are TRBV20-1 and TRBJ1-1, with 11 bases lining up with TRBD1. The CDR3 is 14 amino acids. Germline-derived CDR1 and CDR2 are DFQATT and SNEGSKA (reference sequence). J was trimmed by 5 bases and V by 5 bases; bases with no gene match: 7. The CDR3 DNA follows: TGCAGTGCTGCAATGGACAGGGGGCGGACTGAAGCTTTCTTT. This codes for CSAAMDRGRTEAFF.

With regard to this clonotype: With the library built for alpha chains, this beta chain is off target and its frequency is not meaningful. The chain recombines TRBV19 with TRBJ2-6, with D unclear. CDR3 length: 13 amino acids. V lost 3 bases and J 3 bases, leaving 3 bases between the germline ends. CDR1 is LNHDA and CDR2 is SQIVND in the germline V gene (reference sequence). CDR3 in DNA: TGTGCCAGTAGTATTAATGGGGCCAACGTCCTGACTTTC. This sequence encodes CASSINGANVLTF.

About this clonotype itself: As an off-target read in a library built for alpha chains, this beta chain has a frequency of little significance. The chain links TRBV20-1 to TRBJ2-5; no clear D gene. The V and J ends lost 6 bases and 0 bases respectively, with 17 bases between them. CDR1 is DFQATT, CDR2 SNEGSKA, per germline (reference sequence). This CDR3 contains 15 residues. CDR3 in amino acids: CSAAPGRLYQETQYF. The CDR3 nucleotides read TGCAGTGCGGCACCTGGGCGGCTCTACCAAGAGACCCAGTACTTC.

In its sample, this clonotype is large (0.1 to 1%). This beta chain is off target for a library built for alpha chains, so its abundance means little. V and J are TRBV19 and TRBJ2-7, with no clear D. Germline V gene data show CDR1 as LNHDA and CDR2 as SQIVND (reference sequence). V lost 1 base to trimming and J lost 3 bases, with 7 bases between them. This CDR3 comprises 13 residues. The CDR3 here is CASSIARSYEQYF. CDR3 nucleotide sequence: TGTGCCAGTAGTATAGCGAGGAGCTACGAGCAGTACTTC.

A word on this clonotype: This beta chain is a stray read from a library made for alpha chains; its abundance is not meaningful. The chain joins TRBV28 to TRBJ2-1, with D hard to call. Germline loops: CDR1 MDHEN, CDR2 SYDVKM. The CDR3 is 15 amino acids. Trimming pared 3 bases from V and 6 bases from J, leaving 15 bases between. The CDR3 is CASSFGTGRVNEQFF. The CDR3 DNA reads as TGTGCCAGCAGTTTCGGCACCGGTCGGGTCAATGAGCAGTTCTTC.

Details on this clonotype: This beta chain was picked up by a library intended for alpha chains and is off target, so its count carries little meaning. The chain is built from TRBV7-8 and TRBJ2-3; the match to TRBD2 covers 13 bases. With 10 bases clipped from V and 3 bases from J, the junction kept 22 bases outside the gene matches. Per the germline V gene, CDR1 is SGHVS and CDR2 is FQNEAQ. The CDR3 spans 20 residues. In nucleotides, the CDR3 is TGTGCCAACAGAGATCCGGGACCCCAGGAGACTAGCGGGAGGACAGATACGCAGTATTTT. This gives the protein CANRDPGPQETSGRTDTQYF.

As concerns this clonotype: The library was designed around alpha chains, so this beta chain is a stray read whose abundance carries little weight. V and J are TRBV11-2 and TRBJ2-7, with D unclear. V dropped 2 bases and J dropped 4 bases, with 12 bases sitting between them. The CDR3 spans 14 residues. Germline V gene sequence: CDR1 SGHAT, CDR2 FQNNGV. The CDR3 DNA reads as TGTGCCAGCAGCTTAATGTGGTCGTCTTACGAGCAGTACTTC. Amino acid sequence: CASSLMWSSYEQYF.

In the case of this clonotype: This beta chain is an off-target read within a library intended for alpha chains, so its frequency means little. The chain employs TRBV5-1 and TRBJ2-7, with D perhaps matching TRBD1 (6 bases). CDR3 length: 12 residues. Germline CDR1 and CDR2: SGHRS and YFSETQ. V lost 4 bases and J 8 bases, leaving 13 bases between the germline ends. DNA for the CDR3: TGCGCCAGCAGCCTCTGGGGGCCTCAGCAGTACTTC. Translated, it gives CASSLWGPQQYF.

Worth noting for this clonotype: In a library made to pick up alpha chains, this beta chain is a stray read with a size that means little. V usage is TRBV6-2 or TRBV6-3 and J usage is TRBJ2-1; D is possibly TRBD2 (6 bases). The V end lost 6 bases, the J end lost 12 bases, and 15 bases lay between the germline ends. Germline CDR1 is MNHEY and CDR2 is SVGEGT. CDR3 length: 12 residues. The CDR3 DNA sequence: TGTGCCAGCAGCGGGACTCCCGAACGGCAGTTCTTC. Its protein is CASSGTPERQFF.